Shown below are 4 T cell receptor beta chains from a single sample sequenced in a study of Ad26.COV2.S vaccination and SARS-CoV-2 variants. Libraries were prepared by immunoSEQ multiplex PCR; TCRdb keeps only in-frame clonotypes and omits some of them. The data show hundreds of thousands of clones, with roughly 90% seen just once and about 6.4% held by the top ten. Treatment indicated: 15 to 20 received Ad26.COV2.S at low or high dose, single or two shots; 5 received placebo; per-sample allocation not given. Each sample was drawn 63 days after the first injection (of vaccine or placebo). The sample in question was peripheral blood, obtained in a trial of Ad26.COV2.S vaccine versus placebo. The receptor set was obtained from a person between 18 and 65 years old who received the Ad26.COV2.S COVID-19 vaccine or a placebo.

V usage is TRBV6-6 and J usage is TRBJ1-1; 7 bases are shared with TRBD1. CDR3 length: 14 amino acids. The V gene's germline CDR1 is MNHNY and CDR2 SVGAGI (reference sequence). The J segment lost 4 bases and the V segment lost 0 bases, leaving 2 bases of the junction unmatched. CDR3 nucleotides: TGTGCCAGCAGTTACTCCACAGGGGCCACTGAAGCTTTCTTT. Translating it yields CASSYSTGATEAFF.

This chain joins TRBV4-1 and TRBJ1-5; D is unclear. V lost 1 base and J 6 bases, leaving 16 bases between the germline ends. Germline V lookup: CDR1 MGHRA, CDR2 YSYEKL. This CDR3 has 16 amino acids. CDR3 bases: TGCGCCAGCAGCCAAGTAACCGGGATATCTGGTCAGCCCCAGCATTTT. This translates into CASSQVTGISGQPQHF.

The rearrangement uses TRBV4-1 and TRBJ2-7; D tentatively fits TRBD1 or TRBD2 (5 bases each). The germline V gene has CDR1 MGHRA and CDR2 YSYEKL. The germline V and J ends were trimmed by 4 bases and 0 bases, with 13 bases remaining between them. CDR3 length: 15 amino acids. As DNA, the CDR3 is TGCGCCAGCAGCCGGGGTGAGGGACGCTCCTACGAGCAGTACTTC. Translating gives CASSRGEGRSYEQYF.

The rearrangement uses TRBV2 and TRBJ1-1, with a weak D call TRBD1 (5 bases). Between the trimmed V and J ends, which lost 8 bases and 5 bases, there was a span of 15 bases. Germline V CDR1 and CDR2: SNHLY, FYNNEI. This CDR3 region has 13 residues. The CDR3 DNA follows: TGTGCCAGCGGCACTAGTGGGACTACTGAAGCTTTCTTT. As protein: CASGTSGTTEAFF.